The sequence of this T cell receptor (beta chain) was determined in a study of cytomegalovirus exposure and HLA in healthy donors. About the study: T cells numbering about 200 million yielded around 120 million unique TCR beta sequences in an earlier analysis. Regarding the study as a whole: According to the study, 160 or so TCR beta chains were cytomegalovirus-associated. For most TCR sequences rarity was the rule, although some public TCRs occurred in many donors.

Notes on this clone: Its antigen is not identified.

This PCR relied on a set of 60 Vbeta primers and 13 Jbeta primers. Profiling relied on immunoSEQ multiplex PCR, and the TCRdb table lists in-frame clones only, not all of them. The repertoire holds about 160,000 clones, with around 74% as singletons. CDR1 is PRHDT, CDR2 FYEKMQ, per germline (reference sequence). The junction had 9 bases not matched to a gene; V was cut back by 5 bases and J by 2 bases. The CDR3 extends over 17 amino acids. The V gene is TRBV13, the J gene TRBJ2-5, with TRBD2 identical over 12 bases. This clonotype originated in a man between 18 and 35 years old in good health and CMV-seronegative. Input material: PBMCs. The CDR3 coding sequence is TGTGCCAGCAGCCCCCCGGGACTAGCGGGCTATCAAGAGACCCAGTACTTC. Encoded protein: CASSPPGLAGYQETQYF.